This T cell receptor (beta chain) stems from a study of neurological immune-mediated disorders. Study-wide results and limits: HTLV-1-associated myelopathy led in TCR clonal expansion, while multiple sclerosis ranked lowest, below healthy controls.

The germline V gene has CDR1 SQVTM and CDR2 ANQGSEA. V dropped 2 bases and J dropped 8 bases, with 15 bases sitting between them. This CDR3 region has 13 residues. The cDNA came from 5'RACE with 10-nucleotide random UMIs. TCRdb analysed the 5' RACE reads with MiXCR anew, one entry per CDR3 protein. The sample has roughly 120,000 distinct CDR3 sequences, 3% to 3.5% seen once. This clonotype was counted between two and nine times. Its antigen is currently unknown. This clonotype was sampled from a woman aged 30 to 39 with multiple sclerosis. Sequencing was performed on PBMCs. V is TRBV29-1 and J is TRBJ1-2, with D hard to call. As DNA, the CDR3 is TGCAGCGTTGAAATACCAGGAATTCGGGGCTACACCTTC. This gives the protein CSVEIPGIRGYTF.